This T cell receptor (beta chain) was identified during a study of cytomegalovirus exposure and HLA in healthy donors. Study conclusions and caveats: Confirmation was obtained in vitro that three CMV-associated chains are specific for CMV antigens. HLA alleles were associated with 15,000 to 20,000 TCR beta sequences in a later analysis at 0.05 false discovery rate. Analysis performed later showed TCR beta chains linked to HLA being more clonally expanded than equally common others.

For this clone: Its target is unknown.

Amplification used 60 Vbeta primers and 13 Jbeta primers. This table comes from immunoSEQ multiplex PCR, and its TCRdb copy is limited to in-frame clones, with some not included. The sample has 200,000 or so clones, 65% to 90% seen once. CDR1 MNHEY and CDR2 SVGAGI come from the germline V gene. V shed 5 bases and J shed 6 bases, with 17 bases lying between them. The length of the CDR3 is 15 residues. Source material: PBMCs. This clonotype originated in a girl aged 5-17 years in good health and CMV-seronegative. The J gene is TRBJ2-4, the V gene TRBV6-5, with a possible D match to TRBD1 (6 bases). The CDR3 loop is CASSPLLGAGNIQYF. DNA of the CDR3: TGTGCCAGCAGTCCACTATTGGGGGCTGGAAACATTCAGTACTTC.